Each of the 3 T cell receptor beta chains below was sequenced from the same sample in a study of T-cell reconstitution after alpha-beta-depleted transplantation in children. The TCRbeta library was prepared with unique molecular identifiers. TCRdb passed the PCR reads through MiXCR, listing each CDR3 protein once. This table holds 250,000 to 400,000 distinct CDR3 sequences, approximately 23% found once. The source material was PBMCs, mostly from graft donor cells, sampled 180 days after TCRalphabeta/CD19-depleted stem cell transplant. The receptors derive from a male patient between 10 and 17 years old who had a stem cell transplant for acute lymphoblastic leukemia, so the T cells may come from the graft donor.

This clonotype was seen only a few times. The V call is TRBV6-2 or TRBV6-3, the J call TRBJ1-5; 8 bases are a match to TRBD1. The V segment lost 6 bases and the J segment 6 bases; nucleotides outside the gene matches: 7. The CDR3 totals 14 residues. Germline V gene sequence: CDR1 MNHEY, CDR2 SVGEGT. The chain's CDR3 is CASSGQGTVQPQHF. In nucleotides, the CDR3 is TGTGCCAGCAGCGGACAGGGTACCGTTCAGCCCCAGCATTTT.

CDR3 protein: CASSLWGAPYQETQYF. Here the CDR3 DNA reads TGTGCCAGCAGTTTATGGGGGGCCCCGTACCAAGAGACCCAGTACTTC. V usage is TRBV27 and J usage is TRBJ2-5; tentatively, D is TRBD1 or TRBD2 (6 bases each). The CDR3 is 16 residues long. CDR1 and CDR2 (germline): MNHEY, SMNVEV (reference sequence). The V and J ends lost 1 base and 0 bases respectively, with 12 bases between them.

This clonotype was observed a handful of times. CDR3 nucleotide sequence: TGCAGTGCTAGAAAGGGAGTCGCGGGGTCCTACGAGCAGTACTTC. Translated, it gives CSARKGVAGSYEQYF. This sequence joins TRBV20-1 and TRBJ2-7, with D maybe TRBD2 (6 bases). Trimming removed 2 bases at V and 1 base at J, with 15 bases between. Germline assignment: CDR1 DFQATT and CDR2 SNEGSKA (reference sequence). This CDR3 spans 15 amino acids.